Listed below are T cell receptor beta chains from one sample, sequenced in a study of T cells after yellow fever vaccination. TCRdb reanalysed the 5' RACE reads using MiXCR and keeps one entry per CDR3 protein. The data hold roughly 330,000 distinct CDR3 sequences, with around 7% observed a single time. This sample comprised PBMCs, obtained approximately 47 days after the first yellow fever vaccination. Receptors originate from a young man who received the YFV17D yellow fever vaccine. CDR3s include the opening cysteine and the closing phenylalanine or tryptophan. D genes are given only for firm matches. Size is omitted from some rows. Given values are once, few, many or a class for expanded clones.

size	V	D	J	CDR3	DNA
-	TRBV6-1	TRBD1	TRBJ1-4	CASRPDRGYLDEKLFF	TGTGCCAGCAGACCCGACAGGGGATATCTCGATGAAAAACTGTTTTTT
few	TRBV5-5	-	TRBJ1-1	CASSRPTVPNTEAFF	TGTGCCAGCAGCCGGCCGACAGTCCCTAACACTGAAGCTTTCTTT
few	TRBV5-1	-	TRBJ2-1	CASSLLVGVSNEQFF	TGCGCCAGCAGCTTACTAGTTGGTGTAAGCAATGAGCAGTTCTTC
-	TRBV20-1	TRBD1	TRBJ1-2	CSARADRGMYGYTF	TGCAGTGCTAGAGCTGACAGGGGGATGTATGGCTACACCTTC
few	TRBV7-3	-	TRBJ2-7	CASSLTGPPLSSYEQYF	TGTGCCAGCAGCTTAACCGGGCCCCCCTTAAGCTCCTACGAGCAGTACTTC
few	TRBV4-1	-	TRBJ2-2	CASSQVRAPRGELFF	TGCGCCAGCAGCCAAGTGCGGGCCCCGCGAGGGGAGCTGTTTTTT
few	TRBV25-1	-	TRBJ2-2	CASSEHKATGELFF	TGTGCCAGCAGTGAACACAAAGCCACCGGGGAGCTGTTTTTT
few	TRBV7-9	-	TRBJ2-3	CASSRNSPGRSTQYF	TGTGCCAGCAGTCGAAATTCGCCAGGGAGGAGTACGCAGTATTTT
-	TRBV9	TRBD1	TRBJ1-1	CSSSGQGRGEAFF	TGTTCCAGCAGCGGACAGGGTCGGGGTGAAGCTTTCTTT
many	TRBV5-1	TRBD2	TRBJ2-4	CASSLVAGADIQYF	TGCGCCAGCAGCTTGGTAGCGGGGGCGGACATTCAGTACTTC
-	TRBV5-1	-	TRBJ2-7	CASTGMPTSYEQYF	TGCGCCAGCACGGGCATGCCGACCTCCTACGAGCAGTACTTC
many	TRBV5-6	-	TRBJ1-2	CASSSGGYGYTF	TGTGCCAGCAGCTCCGGTGGATATGGCTACACCTTC
few	TRBV10-3	-	TRBJ1-5	CAISESQTGTPGQPQHF	TGTGCCATCAGTGAGTCTCAGACCGGGACACCGGGTCAGCCCCAGCATTTT
few	TRBV7-9	-	TRBJ2-5	CASSSTFSEYQETQYF	TGTGCCAGCAGCTCGACGTTCTCCGAGTACCAAGAGACCCAGTACTTC
many	TRBV7-9	-	TRBJ1-2	CASTPGHQNYGYTF	TGTGCCAGCACCCCGGGACATCAAAACTATGGCTACACCTTC
many	TRBV5-1	-	TRBJ2-1	CASSPHANIGSYNEQFF	TGCGCCAGCAGCCCCCACGCGAATATTGGCTCCTACAATGAGCAGTTCTTC
many	TRBV6-1	TRBD2	TRBJ2-1	CASSESGGPRNEQFF	TGTGCCAGCAGTGAAAGCGGGGGGCCACGAAATGAGCAGTTCTTC
few	TRBV2	-	TRBJ2-3	CASTNPPSIGTDTQYF	TGTGCCAGCACCAACCCGCCTAGCATCGGCACAGATACGCAGTATTTT
-	TRBV4-2	-	TRBJ1-3	CASSPGGELSGNTIYF	TGTGCCAGCAGCCCCGGAGGGGAGCTCTCTGGAAACACCATATATTTT
many	TRBV7-3	TRBD1	TRBJ2-2	CASSPTGRGLAVGTGELFF	TGTGCCAGCAGCCCTACAGGAAGGGGGCTAGCTGTTGGCACCGGGGAGCTGTTTTTT
few	TRBV7-9	TRBD1	TRBJ1-2	CASSSSGGNGYTF	TGTGCCAGCAGCTCTTCAGGGGGGAATGGCTACACCTTC
-	TRBV7-9	-	TRBJ2-7	CASSPNSQIRQYF	TGTGCCAGCAGCCCCAACTCCCAAATCAGGCAGTACTTC
-	TRBV7-2	-	TRBJ2-5	CASSLRARVETQYF	TGTGCCAGCAGCCTCCGGGCCAGGGTGGAGACCCAGTACTTC
many	TRBV19	-	TRBJ2-1	CASSIGGRGFF	TGTGCCAGTAGTATAGGGGGACGAGGGTTCTTC
few	TRBV7-9	TRBD1	TRBJ1-1	CASGQGRNTEAFF	TGTGCCAGCGGACAGGGGCGGAACACTGAAGCTTTCTTT
-	TRBV6-5	TRBD2	TRBJ2-5	CASSYSLAGGGRETQYF	TGTGCCAGCAGTTACAGCCTAGCGGGGGGCGGGCGGGAGACCCAGTACTTC
-	TRBV7-6	TRBD2	TRBJ2-1	CASSQSGTPAYNEQFF	TGTGCCAGCAGCCAAAGCGGGACGCCGGCCTACAATGAGCAGTTCTTC
once	TRBV12-3/TRBV12-4	-	TRBJ2-3	CASSHTTGLGTQYF	TGTGCCAGCAGTCATACGACAGGTTTAGGTACGCAGTATTTT
many	TRBV10-3	-	TRBJ2-1	CAISVQMSSYNEQFF	TGTGCCATCAGTGTCCAGATGAGCTCCTACAATGAGCAGTTCTTC
many	TRBV7-8	-	TRBJ2-1	CASSLAVIPYNEQFF	TGTGCCAGCAGCTTAGCGGTTATCCCCTACAATGAGCAGTTCTTC
-	TRBV10-3	-	TRBJ1-5	CAISVERGQPQHF	TGTGCCATCAGTGTAGAAAGAGGGCAGCCCCAGCATTTT
few	TRBV7-2	-	TRBJ1-6	CASSLRTDNSPLHF	TGTGCCAGCAGCCTCAGGACAGACAATTCACCCCTCCACTTT
few	TRBV6-5	TRBD2	TRBJ2-1	CASSYSSSGGSNEQFF	TGTGCCAGCAGTTACTCGAGTAGCGGGGGGTCGAATGAGCAGTTCTTC
many	TRBV5-6	-	TRBJ2-7	CASSLRGHTYEQYF	TGTGCCAGCAGCTTGCGGGGCCATACCTACGAGCAGTACTTC
many	TRBV12-3/TRBV12-4	TRBD1	TRBJ1-2	CASSPGQGFYGYTF	TGTGCCAGCAGCCCGGGACAGGGATTCTATGGCTACACCTTC
-	TRBV27	-	TRBJ2-1	CASSSLSWLNLDNEQFF	TGTGCCAGCAGTTCCTTATCATGGCTTAATTTAGACAATGAGCAGTTCTTC
-	TRBV5-1	TRBD1	TRBJ2-1	CASSPGQGLYNEQFF	TGCGCCAGCAGCCCGGGACAGGGGTTGTACAATGAGCAGTTCTTC
-	TRBV10-3	-	TRBJ2-3	CAISEWTVTDTQYF	TGTGCCATCAGTGAGTGGACGGTCACAGATACGCAGTATTTT
few	TRBV3-1	TRBD1	TRBJ2-1	CASSQDSRGQGDDDEQFF	TGTGCCAGCAGCCAAGATTCTCGAGGACAGGGAGATGACGATGAGCAGTTCTTC
-	TRBV11-2	-	TRBJ2-5	CASSRPMGGQETQYF	TGTGCCAGCAGCCGCCCGATGGGAGGCCAAGAGACCCAGTACTTC
-	TRBV14	-	TRBJ1-1	CASSQHSGAAAFF	TGTGCCAGCAGCCAACATTCAGGGGCGGCAGCTTTCTTT
-	TRBV2	-	TRBJ2-1	CASRGPIGEKQFF	TGTGCCAGCAGGGGACCCATAGGGGAGAAGCAGTTCTTC
few	TRBV6-2/TRBV6-3	TRBD1	TRBJ2-1	CASKTPATGDLDEQFF	TGTGCCAGCAAAACACCAGCGACAGGGGACCTCGATGAGCAGTTCTTC
many	TRBV20-1	-	TRBJ1-1	CSARSLSWNTEAFF	TGCAGTGCTAGATCTCTAAGTTGGAACACTGAAGCTTTCTTT
-	TRBV5-1	-	TRBJ2-7	CASSLGRAYNEQYF	TGCGCCAGCAGCTTGGGCAGGGCGTATAACGAGCAGTACTTC
-	TRBV12-3/TRBV12-4	-	TRBJ2-1	CASSLEAEPGLSSYNEQFF	TGTGCCAGCAGTTTAGAAGCTGAACCGGGCCTGAGCTCCTACAATGAGCAGTTCTTC
few	TRBV6-2/TRBV6-3	-	TRBJ2-7	CASSPGLTYEQYF	TGTGCCAGCAGCCCAGGACTGACCTACGAGCAGTACTTC
-	TRBV27	TRBD1	TRBJ1-1	CASSIDRGQTFF	TGTGCCAGCAGTATCGACAGGGGTCAGACTTTCTTT
-	TRBV4-1	TRBD2	TRBJ2-3	CASSQDEGGWDTQYF	TGCGCCAGCAGCCAAGATGAGGGAGGGTGGGATACGCAGTATTTT
few	TRBV4-2	-	TRBJ2-1	CASSLVARDRSSYNEQFF	TGTGCCAGCAGCCTTGTGGCGCGGGACCGAAGCTCCTACAATGAGCAGTTCTTC
few	TRBV5-1	-	TRBJ2-5	CASSSPPGGQETQYF	TGCGCCAGCAGCTCCCCCCCGGGTGGCCAAGAGACCCAGTACTTC
-	TRBV4-3	-	TRBJ1-6	CASSQKGDSPLHF	TGCGCCAGCAGCCAGAAAGGGGACTCGCCCCTCCACTTT
-	TRBV7-2	-	TRBJ1-1	CASSSRYRETEAFF	TGTGCCAGCAGTTCCAGGTACAGGGAGACTGAAGCTTTCTTT
-	TRBV20-1	-	TRBJ1-5	CSAREFGQGFNQPQHF	TGCAGTGCTAGAGAGTTCGGTCAGGGGTTCAATCAGCCCCAGCATTTT